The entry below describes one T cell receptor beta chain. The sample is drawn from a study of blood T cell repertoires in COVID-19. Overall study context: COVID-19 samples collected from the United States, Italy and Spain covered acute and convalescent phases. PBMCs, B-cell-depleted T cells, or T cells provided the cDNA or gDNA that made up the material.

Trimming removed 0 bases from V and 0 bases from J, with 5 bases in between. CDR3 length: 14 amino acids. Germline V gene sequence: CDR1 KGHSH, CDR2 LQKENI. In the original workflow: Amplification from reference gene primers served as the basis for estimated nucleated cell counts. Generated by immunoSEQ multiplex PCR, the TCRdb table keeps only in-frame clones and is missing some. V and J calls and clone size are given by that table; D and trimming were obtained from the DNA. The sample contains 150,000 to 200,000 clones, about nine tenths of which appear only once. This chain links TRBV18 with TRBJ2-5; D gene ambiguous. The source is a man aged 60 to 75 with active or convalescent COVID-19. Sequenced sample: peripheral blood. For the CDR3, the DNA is TGTGCCAGCTCACCACCAGCGTACCAAGAGACCCAGTACTTC. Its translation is CASSPPAYQETQYF.